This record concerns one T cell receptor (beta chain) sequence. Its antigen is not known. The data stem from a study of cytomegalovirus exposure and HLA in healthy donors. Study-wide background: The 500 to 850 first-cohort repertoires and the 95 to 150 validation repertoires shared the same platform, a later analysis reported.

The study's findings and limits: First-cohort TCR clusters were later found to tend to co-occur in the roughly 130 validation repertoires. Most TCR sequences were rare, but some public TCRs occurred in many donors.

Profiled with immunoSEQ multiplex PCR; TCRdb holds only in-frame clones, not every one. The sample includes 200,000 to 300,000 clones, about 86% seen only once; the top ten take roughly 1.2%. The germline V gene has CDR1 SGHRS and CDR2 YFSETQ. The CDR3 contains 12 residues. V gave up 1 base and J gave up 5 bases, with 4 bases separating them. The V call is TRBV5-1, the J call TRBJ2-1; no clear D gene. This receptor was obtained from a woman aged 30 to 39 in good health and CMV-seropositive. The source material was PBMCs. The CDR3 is CASSLTNNEQFF. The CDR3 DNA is TGCGCCAGCAGCTTGACTAACAATGAGCAGTTCTTC.